This T cell receptor beta chain was documented in a study of T cell repertoires in cytomegalovirus infection. Whole-study context: Public signatures in TCR beta pointed to CMV infection and matching HLA type.

A word on this clonotype: Its target is unknown.

Study-level results: Pooled public TCR beta family frequency picked out CMV carriers with the relevant HLA. Clonotypes of TCR beta that were HLA-C-restricted and CMV-specific dominated the ex vivo response.

In TCRdb, the reads were re-called with MiXCR into one record per CDR3 protein. The table lists about 740,000 distinct CDR3 sequences, roughly 35% of them singletons. This receptor was obtained from a human donor in good health (CMV status not recorded). Some clones in this sample may be carry-over from other donors' samples. The sample comprised PBMCs.

The CDR3 DNA sequence: TGTGCCAGCAGCCCTAACCCTGGGACAGGGTACAACACTGAAGCTTTCTTT. As protein: CASSPNPGTGYNTEAFF. This rearrangement joins TRBV9 to TRBJ1-1; 9 bases match TRBD1. The CDR3 is made up of 17 amino acids. Germline CDR1 SGDLS, CDR2 YYNGEE. After removal of 4 bases from V and 2 bases from J, the junction contained 12 bases not matched to a gene.